This T cell receptor beta chain originates from a study of blood T cells in healthy people across ages. Study results and caveats: More naive CD4+ cells and higher diversity were found in long-lived than in aged donors.

The CDR3 contains 12 residues. Germline assignment: CDR1 LGHDT and CDR2 YNNKEL (reference sequence). Comment on this clonotype: Its specificity is unknown. At one end, the junction sequence differs from germline, possibly due to a read error.

A second PCR, run for roughly 7 to 11 cycles, used a sample-barcoded 5' primer plus a J-beta primer mix. Every molecule of cDNA carried a tag from a template-switch adaptor with 12 random nucleotides. MiXCR, applied by TCRdb to the 5' RACE reads, yields one record per CDR3 protein. Of 650,000 to 800,000 distinct CDR3 sequences in the sample, 52% are singletons; the top ten hold approximately 13%. This chain joins TRBV3-1 and TRBJ2-1; D gene ambiguous. This TCR was recovered from a woman over 75 in good health. Source material: blood. CDR3 residues: CAGSQVYGEQFF. The CDR3 DNA reads TGTGCCGGCAGCCAAGTTTACGGGGAGCAGTTCTTC.